Listed below are T cell receptor beta chains from one sample, sequenced in a study of shared clonotypes between healthy human individuals. Assay: immunoSEQ multiplex PCR; the TCRdb copy retains only in-frame clones and omits some. The data show roughly 680,000 clones, around 70% seen once. Specimen: memory CD4+ T cells sorted from blood. These receptors all come from a woman aged 25-40 years in good health. Each CDR3 is given with its conserved first and last residue. D genes are given only for firm matches. Only part of the rows carry a size: once, few, many, or a class if the clone is expanded.

clone size	D gene	V gene	J gene	CDR3 protein	CDR3 DNA
once	-	TRBV21-1	TRBJ2-1	CASSKARGVWGNEQFF	TGTGCCAGCAGCAAAGCAAGGGGGGTCTGGGGCAATGAGCAGTTCTTC
few	-	TRBV5-1	TRBJ2-1	CASSTQTASYNEQFF	TGCGCCAGCAGCACCCAGACGGCCTCCTACAATGAGCAGTTCTTC
-	-	TRBV5-1	TRBJ2-3	CASSLGQGPSTDTQYF	TGCGCCAGCAGCTTAGGTCAGGGACCTAGCACAGATACGCAGTATTTT
-	TRBD1	TRBV7-2	TRBJ2-2	CASSRSGTGTGELFF	TGTGCCAGCAGCCGATCCGGGACAGGGACCGGGGAGCTGTTTTTT
once	TRBD1	TRBV7-7	TRBJ2-6	CASSFGDRGAGANVLTF	TGTGCCAGCAGCTTCGGTGACAGGGGGGCTGGGGCCAACGTCCTGACTTTC
-	TRBD1	TRBV29-1	TRBJ1-2	CSLRTGTLGGYTF	TGCAGCCTAAGGACAGGGACTCTCGGTGGCTACACCTTC
once	-	TRBV27	TRBJ2-7	CASRPTVTYEQYF	TGTGCCAGCAGGCCGACAGTCACCTACGAGCAGTACTTC
-	TRBD1	TRBV5-1	TRBJ1-2	CASSLDTGGLSYGYTF	TGCGCCAGCAGCCTGGACACAGGGGGCCTGTCCTATGGCTACACCTTC
-	TRBD2	TRBV28	TRBJ2-7	CASSERTGGRYEQYF	TGTGCCAGCAGTGAGAGGACGGGGGGAAGGTACGAGCAGTACTTC
-	TRBD2	TRBV7-8	TRBJ2-1	CASSLAGLAGGEQFF	TGTGCCAGCAGCTTGGCAGGACTAGCGGGCGGAGAGCAGTTCTTC
many	-	TRBV25-1	TRBJ2-7	CASSEEGDDSYEQYF	TGTGCCAGCAGTGAAGAGGGTGACGACTCCTACGAGCAGTACTTC
many	-	TRBV15	TRBJ2-3	CATSRDRLKGSDTQYF	TGTGCCACCAGCAGAGATCGACTCAAGGGATCAGATACGCAGTATTTT
once	TRBD2	TRBV6-4	TRBJ2-7	CASSDDRTSGRVDSYEQYF	TGTGCCAGCAGTGACGACCGGACTAGCGGGAGGGTTGACTCCTACGAGCAGTACTTC
-	-	TRBV18	TRBJ1-3	CASSEDRSGNTIYF	TGTGCCAGCTCCGAGGACCGCTCTGGAAACACCATATATTTT
-	-	TRBV5-1	TRBJ1-2	CASSSLRAFYGYTF	TGCGCCAGCAGCTCGCTTCGGGCCTTCTATGGCTACACCTTC
-	TRBD2	TRBV7-2	TRBJ2-3	CASSLLAGAQYF	TGTGCCAGCAGCTTACTAGCGGGAGCACAGTATTTT
once	-	TRBV5-4	TRBJ2-5	CASSPANGETQYF	TGTGCCAGCAGCCCCGCGAATGGGGAGACCCAGTACTTC
few	TRBD2	TRBV10-1	TRBJ2-5	CASSESGGSETQYF	TGCGCCAGCAGTGAGTCGGGGGGGTCTGAGACCCAGTACTTC
-	-	TRBV19	TRBJ2-5	CASSIAVERETQYF	TGTGCCAGTAGTATCGCAGTCGAAAGGGAGACCCAGTACTTC
-	TRBD1	TRBV29-1	TRBJ2-1	CSVATGDNEQFF	TGCAGCGTTGCCACAGGGGACAATGAGCAGTTCTTC
few	TRBD2	TRBV6-6	TRBJ2-1	CASSYSRTSGTGEQFF	TGTGCCAGCAGTTACTCCCGGACTAGCGGGACTGGTGAGCAGTTCTTC
-	TRBD1	TRBV19	TRBJ1-2	CASTTGVNYGYTF	TGTGCCAGTACGACAGGGGTTAACTATGGCTACACCTTC
-	-	TRBV2	TRBJ2-7	CASSPRVAASYEQYF	TGTGCCAGCAGTCCGCGAGTGGCGGCCTCCTACGAGCAGTACTTC
-	TRBD1	TRBV2	TRBJ1-5	CASSRLGGPSNQPQHF	TGTGCCAGCAGTCGCCTAGGGGGCCCGAGCAATCAGCCCCAGCATTTT
-	TRBD2	TRBV7-8	TRBJ2-1	CASTKERTSGSRGNEQFF	TGTGCCAGCACAAAGGAAAGGACTAGCGGGAGCCGGGGCAATGAGCAGTTCTTC
few	TRBD1	TRBV13	TRBJ2-7	CASSFRTGSDYEQYF	TGTGCCAGCAGCTTTCGGACAGGGTCGGACTACGAGCAGTACTTC
few	-	TRBV2	TRBJ1-5	CASTSQLGGLGQPQHF	TGTGCCAGCACCAGTCAATTGGGGGGTCTAGGTCAGCCCCAGCATTTT
-	TRBD1	TRBV28	TRBJ1-2	CASSLWEGARTF	TGTGCCAGCAGTTTATGGGAGGGGGCGCGCACCTTC
-	TRBD1	TRBV28	TRBJ1-1	CASWDRLNTEAFF	TGTGCCAGCTGGGACAGGTTGAACACTGAAGCTTTCTTT
-	TRBD2	TRBV5-1	TRBJ2-7	CASSFGRERDEQYF	TGCGCCAGCAGCTTTGGGAGGGAGAGGGACGAGCAGTACTTC
few	-	TRBV9	TRBJ2-7	CASSVEPGSYEQYF	TGTGCCAGCAGCGTAGAGCCAGGGTCCTACGAGCAGTACTTC
few	-	TRBV14	TRBJ2-7	CASSQDFPPYEQYF	TGTGCCAGCAGCCAAGATTTCCCCCCCTACGAGCAGTACTTC
few	-	TRBV6-1	TRBJ1-3	CASSENPGAGGNTIYF	TGTGCCAGCAGTGAAAATCCAGGGGCCGGTGGAAACACCATATATTTT
-	-	TRBV28	TRBJ2-3	CASSSSSAYTDTQYF	TGTGCCAGCAGCTCTAGCAGTGCTTACACAGATACGCAGTATTTT
few	TRBD2	TRBV6-4	TRBJ2-3	CASSESSGDVTDTQYF	TGTGCCAGCAGTGAGTCTAGCGGGGACGTCACAGATACGCAGTATTTT
-	-	TRBV5-1	TRBJ2-7	CASSRLYGRDSYEQYF	TGCGCCAGCAGCCGCCTTTATGGGCGGGACTCCTACGAGCAGTACTTC
-	TRBD1	TRBV19	TRBJ1-5	CATRQGAYSNQPQHF	TGTGCCACCCGCCAGGGGGCTTATAGCAATCAGCCCCAGCATTTT
-	TRBD2	TRBV4-2	TRBJ2-1	CASSQELAGAGNEQFF	TGTGCCAGCAGCCAGGAACTAGCGGGAGCCGGCAATGAGCAGTTCTTC
-	TRBD2	TRBV2	TRBJ2-2	CASSEIAPLAVNTGELFF	TGTGCCAGCAGTGAAATAGCCCCCCTAGCGGTGAACACCGGGGAGCTGTTTTTT
-	TRBD1	TRBV5-1	TRBJ2-7	CASSSGTGSLEQYF	TGCGCCAGCAGCTCAGGGACAGGGTCGCTCGAGCAGTACTTC
many	-	TRBV5-4	TRBJ2-7	CASSEAPGLGFYEQYF	TGTGCCAGCAGCGAAGCCCCGGGACTGGGATTTTACGAGCAGTACTTC
-	TRBD2	TRBV19	TRBJ2-1	CASSKWTSGRATGYEQFF	TGTGCCAGTAGTAAATGGACTAGCGGGAGGGCCACGGGATATGAGCAGTTCTTC
-	-	TRBV18	TRBJ2-7	CASSPQDSSYEQYF	TGTGCCAGCTCACCCCAGGACAGCTCCTACGAGCAGTACTTC
-	-	TRBV6-4	TRBJ2-7	CARRDWTYEQYF	TGTGCCAGACGGGACTGGACCTACGAGCAGTACTTC
-	-	TRBV5-6	TRBJ1-3	CASSLGAAVGNTIYF	TGTGCCAGCAGCTTGGGGGCGGCAGTCGGAAACACCATATATTTT
-	-	TRBV7-9	TRBJ1-1	CASSLVLSGGDEAFF	TGTGCCAGCAGCTTAGTCTTATCGGGGGGTGATGAAGCTTTCTTT
-	-	TRBV2	TRBJ2-3	CASSEGVDTQYF	TGTGCCAGCAGTGAAGGTGTAGATACGCAGTATTTT
few	-	TRBV19	TRBJ2-5	CASRRQTIQETQYF	TGTGCCAGTAGACGACAGACTATACAAGAGACCCAGTACTTC
-	-	TRBV5-5	TRBJ1-5	CASSFDPLGNQPQHF	TGTGCCAGCAGCTTCGACCCTTTGGGCAATCAGCCCCAGCATTTT
-	-	TRBV4-1	TRBJ2-7	CASSQGDGSSYEQYF	TGCGCCAGCAGCCAGGGGGACGGATCATCCTACGAGCAGTACTTC
-	TRBD1	TRBV10-2	TRBJ2-7	CASSDRRTGELREQYF	TGCGCCAGCAGTGATCGGAGGACAGGGGAGTTGCGGGAGCAGTACTTC
-	TRBD2	TRBV15	TRBJ2-1	CATSGGTSGYNEQFF	TGTGCCACCAGCGGCGGGACTAGCGGATACAATGAGCAGTTCTTC
-	-	TRBV29-1	TRBJ1-5	CSVEVSGNGNQPQHF	TGCAGCGTTGAAGTTTCAGGGAATGGCAATCAGCCCCAGCATTTT